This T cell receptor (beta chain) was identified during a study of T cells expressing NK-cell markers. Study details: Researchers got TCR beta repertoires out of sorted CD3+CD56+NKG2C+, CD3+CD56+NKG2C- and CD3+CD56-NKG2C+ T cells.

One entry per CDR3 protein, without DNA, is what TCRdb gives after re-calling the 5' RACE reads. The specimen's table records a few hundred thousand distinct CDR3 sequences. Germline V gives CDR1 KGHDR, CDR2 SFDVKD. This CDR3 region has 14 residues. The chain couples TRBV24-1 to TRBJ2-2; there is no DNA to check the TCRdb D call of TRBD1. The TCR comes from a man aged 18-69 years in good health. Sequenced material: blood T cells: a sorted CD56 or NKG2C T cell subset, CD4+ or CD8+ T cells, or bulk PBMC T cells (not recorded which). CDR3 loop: CAIQGTGTTGELFF.